The 31 T cell receptor beta chains below come from one sample, sequenced in a study of technical replicates of blood from a few donors. Assay: immunoSEQ multiplex PCR; the TCRdb copy retains only in-frame clones and omits some. The data show about 80,000 clones, around 97% seen once. The source material was T cells isolated from PBMCs. All receptors come from a human donor in good health.

V usage is TRBV5-4 and J usage is TRBJ2-1; 7 bases map to TRBD2. The CDR3 runs to 15 residues. Germline CDR1 SGHNT, CDR2 YYREEE (reference sequence). Trimming at V came to 0 bases and at J to 8 bases, leaving 8 bases not matched to a gene. The CDR3 here is CASSLAGLRIDEQFF. The CDR3 nucleotides are TGTGCCAGCAGCTTGGCGGGACTACGAATTGATGAGCAGTTCTTC.

CDR3 DNA: TGTGCCAGTAACAAGGGACTAGCCCATTCCCGGAATGAGCAGTTCTTC. It codes for CASNKGLAHSRNEQFF. V is TRBV19 and J is TRBJ2-1, with TRBD2 matching over 9 bases. The CDR3 loop spans 16 amino acids. V gave up 7 bases and J gave up 7 bases; unmatched junction bases: 14. Germline CDR1 LNHDA, CDR2 SQIVND (reference sequence).

V is TRBV9 and J is TRBJ1-5; D is possibly TRBD1 (6 bases). The ends were cut back, 0 bases at V and 5 bases at J, with 9 bases in the middle. This CDR3 contains 14 residues. Germline CDR1 and CDR2: SGDLS and YYNGEE. CDR3 amino acids: CASSVGGGDQPQHF. CDR3 coding DNA: TGTGCCAGCAGCGTAGGGGGGGGCGATCAGCCCCAGCATTTT.

The V call is TRBV4-1, the J call TRBJ2-2; 10 bases map to TRBD2. The V gene end was trimmed by 1 base and the J gene end by 7 bases; junction bases not matched to a gene: 9. Germline V gene lookup returns CDR1 MGHRA and CDR2 YSYEKL. CDR3 size: 17 residues. The CDR3 loop reads CASSQVPSGRRSGELFF. CDR3 nucleotide sequence: TGCGCCAGCAGCCAAGTCCCTAGCGGGAGAAGGAGCGGGGAGCTGTTTTTT.

The chain employs TRBV19 and TRBJ2-7; 8 nucleotides line up with TRBD1. This CDR3 comprises 13 residues. Unmatched junction bases numbered 7, after V lost 7 bases and J lost 5 bases. The V gene's germline CDR1 is LNHDA and CDR2 SQIVND (reference sequence). CDR3 region: CASKGTGEHEQYF. The CDR3 DNA follows: TGTGCCAGTAAAGGGACAGGTGAGCACGAGCAGTACTTC.

CDR3 residues: CASSLVAGLAYGYTF. Here the CDR3 DNA reads TGTGCCAGCAGTTTAGTGGCAGGGTTAGCCTATGGCTACACCTTC. The rearrangement links TRBV27 to TRBJ1-2; possible D gene TRBD1, 5 bases. The CDR3 covers 15 residues. Germline V gives CDR1 MNHEY, CDR2 SMNVEV (reference sequence). Between the trimmed V and J ends, which lost 2 bases and 4 bases, there was a span of 14 bases.

The CDR3 DNA reads TGTGCCAGCAGTGGACAGAAGGGTCAGCCCCAGCATTTT. As protein: CASSGQKGQPQHF. The chain links TRBV7-9 to TRBJ1-5; TRBD1 might be the D (6 bases). V was clipped by 6 bases and J by 6 bases, with 12 bases between them. The germline V gene has CDR1 SEHNR and CDR2 FQNEAQ (reference sequence). The CDR3 is made up of 13 amino acids.

The chain joins TRBV7-2 to TRBJ2-1, with 8 bases fitting TRBD2. CDR1 and CDR2 (germline): SGHTA, FQGNSA. The CDR3 has 15 residues. Trimming at V came to 8 bases and at J to 3 bases, leaving 9 bases not matched to a gene. CDR3 region: CASSFTSGGYNEQFF. The CDR3 bases are TGTGCCAGCTCCTTTACTAGCGGCGGCTACAATGAGCAGTTCTTC. The variable domain in full, completed from reference TRBV7-2 and TRBJ2-1, reads GAGVSQSPSNKVTEKGKDVELRCDPISGHTALYWYRQSLGQGLEFLIYFQGNSAPDKSGLPSDRFSAERTGGSVSTLTIQRTQQEDSAVYLCASSFTSGGYNEQFFGPGTRLTVL.

J is TRBJ2-1 and V is TRBV10-2; 7 bases fit TRBD2. This CDR3 has 16 residues. J lost 4 bases, V lost 3 bases, and 9 bases had no gene match. Germline values: CDR1 WSHSY, CDR2 SAAADI. The CDR3 sequence: CASSETGGSGYNEQFF. In DNA, the CDR3 is TGCGCCAGCAGTGAAACCGGGGGGTCCGGATACAATGAGCAGTTCTTC.

The chain couples TRBV28 to TRBJ2-4, with D perhaps matching TRBD1 (6 bases). Germline V lookup: CDR1 MDHEN, CDR2 SYDVKM. The CDR3 contains 20 residues. Trimming cost V 4 bases and J 0 bases, with 25 bases left between them. The CDR3 here is CASSSPQGIHDLLAKNIQYF. The CDR3 DNA follows: TGTGCCAGCAGTTCCCCACAGGGCATTCACGACCTACTAGCCAAAAACATTCAGTACTTC.

The CDR3 is CASTGDGRQGDHQTQYF. The DNA for the CDR3 is TGTGCCAGCACCGGGGATGGCCGACAGGGCGACCATCAGACCCAGTACTTC. V gene TRBV11-1 combines with J gene TRBJ2-5; TRBD1 matches 7 bases. Germline-derived CDR1 and CDR2 are SGHAT and FQDESV (reference sequence). After removal of 7 bases from V and 6 bases from J, the junction contained 20 bases not matched to a gene. CDR3 length: 17 amino acids.

V and J are TRBV11-3 and TRBJ2-7; maybe TRBD2 (6 bases). Between the trimmed V and J ends, which lost 5 bases and 0 bases, there was a span of 11 bases. The length of the CDR3 is 14 residues. Germline V lookup: CDR1 SGHNT, CDR2 YENEEA. CDR3 residues: CASSPGRNSYEQYF. DNA of the CDR3: TGTGCCAGCAGCCCGGGGAGGAACTCCTACGAGCAGTACTTC.

The chain combines TRBV5-1 with TRBJ2-3; 9 nucleotides line up with TRBD2. In germline, CDR1 is SGHRS, CDR2 YFSETQ. The CDR3 runs 18 residues. Trimming at V came to 0 bases and at J to 7 bases, leaving 15 bases not matched to a gene. DNA for the CDR3: TGCGCCAGCAGCTTGGCCGGGCGGGAGGGTTACTACGGACATACGCAGTATTTT. Its protein is CASSLAGREGYYGHTQYF.

The rearrangement joins TRBV7-2 to TRBJ2-2; 8 bases are a match to TRBD2. CDR3 length equals 17 residues. CDR1 and CDR2 from the germline V gene are SGHTA and FQGNSA. V shed 2 bases and J 6 bases; nucleotides not matched to a gene: 11. The CDR3 sequence is CASSLFPARGAPGELFF. CDR3 coding DNA: TGTGCCAGCAGCTTATTCCCGGCGCGGGGGGCCCCCGGGGAGCTGTTTTTT.

This clone was recorded once. The chain recombines TRBV28 with TRBJ2-7; maybe TRBD1 (7 bases). Germline CDR1 and CDR2: MDHEN and SYDVKM. This CDR3 has 14 amino acids. V lost 3 bases and J 2 bases, leaving 11 bases between the germline ends. The CDR3 coding sequence is TGTGCCAGCAGTTTCGGCAGGGGGGCCTACGAGCAGTACTTC. Translation: CASSFGRGAYEQYF. Complete variable domain (other parts from reference TRBV28 and TRBJ2-7): DVKVTQSSRYLVKRTGEKVFLECVQDMDHENMFWYRQDPGLGLRLIYFSYDVKMKEKGDIPEGYSVSREKKERFSLILESASTNQTSMYLCASSFGRGAYEQYFGPGTRLTVT.

The chain has TRBV7-2 and TRBJ1-3; D gene ambiguous. V was clipped by 8 bases and J by 0 bases, with 14 bases between them. From germline, CDR1 is SGHTA and CDR2 FQGNSA. The CDR3 sequence is 15 residues long. CDR3: CASVYGVPSGNTIYF. In nucleotides, the CDR3 is TGTGCCAGCGTATACGGGGTTCCCTCTGGAAACACCATATATTTT.

This sequence joins TRBV5-1 and TRBJ2-1; 13 bases are a match to TRBD2. Germline CDR1 SGHRS, CDR2 YFSETQ. This CDR3 region has 16 residues. The trim removed 2 bases at V and 8 bases at J, leaving 7 bases unmatched. The CDR3 nucleotides read TGCGCCAGCAGCTTCCAACTAGCGGGAGGGTCGGATGAGCAGTTCTTC. Protein: CASSFQLAGGSDEQFF.

V is TRBV29-1 and J is TRBJ1-2, with 7 bases identical to TRBD1. Germline lookup yields CDR1 SQVTM and CDR2 ANQGSEA. With V trimmed by 6 bases and J by 1 base, 2 bases remained unmatched. CDR3 length equals 12 residues. The CDR3 coding sequence is TGCAGCGTCAGGGACAGTAACTATGGCTACACCTTC. Protein product: CSVRDSNYGYTF.

This clone is a singleton in its sample. The gene calls are TRBV5-1 and TRBJ1-4, with D possibly matching TRBD1 (5 bases). The CDR3 is made up of 15 amino acids. CDR1 and CDR2 from the germline V gene are SGHRS and YFSETQ. V lost 0 bases to trimming and J lost 2 bases, with 8 bases between them. In nucleotides, the CDR3 is TGCGCCAGCAGCTTGGCTCCAGGGACTAATGAAAAACTGTTTTTT. It translates to CASSLAPGTNEKLFF.

This chain connects TRBV5-4 to TRBJ2-5; a possible D gene is TRBD2 (5 bases). Germline loops: CDR1 SGHNT, CDR2 YYREEE (reference sequence). Trimming pared 4 bases from V and 1 base from J, leaving 14 bases between. The CDR3 has 15 residues. CDR3 loop: CASSPVPGGQETQYF. CDR3 sequence (DNA): TGTGCCAGCAGCCCCGTCCCCGGAGGCCAAGAGACCCAGTACTTC.

The chain uses TRBV5-4 and TRBJ2-7, with 12 bases identical to TRBD2. The CDR3 is 15 residues long. V shed 2 bases and J 4 bases; nucleotides not matched to a gene: 4. Germline V gene lookup returns CDR1 SGHNT and CDR2 YYREEE (reference sequence). Here the CDR3 reads CASSLPGLAGYEQYF. The CDR3 nucleotides read TGTGCCAGCAGCTTACCGGGACTAGCGGGTTACGAGCAGTACTTC.

The chain recombines TRBV7-9 with TRBJ2-7, with D possibly TRBD2 on 6 matching bases. Trimming took 4 bases from V and 6 from J, leaving 13 bases between them. This CDR3 comprises 13 residues. The V gene's germline CDR1 is SEHNR and CDR2 FQNEAQ (reference sequence). CDR3 loop: CASSSQPTSEQYF. The CDR3 nucleotides read TGTGCCAGCAGCTCTCAACCGACTAGCGAGCAGTACTTC.

The chain recombines TRBV7-9 with TRBJ1-6, with 8 bases matching TRBD1. Losses at the gene ends were 5 bases for V and 4 bases for J; bases not matched to a gene: 10. The length of the CDR3 is 17 residues. Germline lookup yields CDR1 SEHNR and CDR2 FQNEAQ (reference sequence). CDR3 in amino acids: CASSRPGQGKYNSPLHF. In DNA form, the CDR3 reads TGTGCCAGCAGCCGCCCAGGACAGGGAAAATATAATTCACCCCTCCACTTT.

The genes are TRBV25-1 and TRBJ2-3; 7 positions match TRBD2. The CDR3 consists of 16 residues. CDR1 and CDR2 from the germline V gene are MGHDK and SYGVNS. J lost 7 bases, V lost 5 bases, and 15 bases had no gene match. CDR3 protein: CASSPPGGSGTNTQYF. The CDR3 bases are TGTGCCAGCAGTCCCCCGGGAGGTTCGGGAACAAATACGCAGTATTTT.

The chain couples TRBV15 to TRBJ2-6, with a tentative D call TRBD2 (5 bases). Trimming stripped 4 bases from V and 0 bases from J, with 13 bases between. The CDR3 length is 17 residues. CDR1 and CDR2 (germline): LNHNV, YYDKDF (reference sequence). DNA of the CDR3: TGTGCCACCAGCAAGGACTTACCAAGCTCTGGGGCCAACGTCCTGACTTTC. Translated: CATSKDLPSSGANVLTF.

This chain connects TRBV5-6 to TRBJ1-2; 7 bases are shared with TRBD1. This CDR3 is built from 14 residues. The germline V gene encodes CDR1 SGHDT and CDR2 YYEEEE. V trimming: 6 bases; J trimming: 7 bases; junction bases outside the gene matches: 12. CDR3: CASNNLDRPLGYTF. CDR3 nucleotide sequence: TGTGCCAGCAACAACCTGGACAGGCCTCTTGGCTACACCTTC.

This clone was seen a few times. The rearrangement joins TRBV5-1 to TRBJ2-2; 9 nucleotides agree with TRBD2. The CDR3 spans 15 residues. Germline trimming cut 7 bases from V and 1 base from J; bases unmatched to any gene: 5. Germline CDR1 and CDR2: SGHRS and YFSETQ. The CDR3 reads CASARLAENTGELFF. The CDR3 coding sequence is TGCGCCAGCGCCAGACTAGCGGAGAACACCGGGGAGCTGTTTTTT.

The V gene is TRBV12-5, the J gene TRBJ1-1; D possibly corresponds to TRBD1 (6 bases). Per the germline V gene, CDR1 is LGHNT and CDR2 is FRNRAP. The V end lost 5 bases, the J end lost 3 bases, and 16 bases lay between the germline ends. CDR3 size: 15 residues. The CDR3 DNA reads as TGTGCTAGTGGTCCGGACAACAGGGTGTACACTGAAGCTTTCTTT. Protein: CASGPDNRVYTEAFF.

This chain uses TRBV2 with TRBJ2-2; 7 bases match TRBD2. The CDR3 is 15 amino acids. Germline CDR1 reads SNHLY; CDR2 reads FYNNEI. The V and J ends lost 4 bases and 2 bases, in that order; junction bases with no gene match: 4. This CDR3 reads CASSVLAGNTGELFF. For the CDR3, the DNA is TGTGCCAGCAGTGTTTTAGCGGGCAACACCGGGGAGCTGTTTTTT.

In DNA, the CDR3 is TGTGCCAGCAAACCCCTAGATTCGTACGAGCAGTACTTC. Translated, it gives CASKPLDSYEQYF. The chain links TRBV27 to TRBJ2-7; D remains unclear. The germline gives CDR1 MNHEY, CDR2 SMNVEV (reference sequence). Trimming left V 7 bases short and J 4 bases short, with 14 bases between. The CDR3 consists of 13 residues.

The chain links TRBV5-1 to TRBJ1-6; D not certain. With 7 bases removed from V and 8 bases from J, the gap between germline ends came to 13 bases. This CDR3 comprises 13 residues. Germline CDR1 SGHRS, CDR2 YFSETQ. The CDR3 DNA sequence: TGCGCCAGCGCGCTCTCGGGGTATTCACCCCTCCACTTT. This gives the protein CASALSGYSPLHF.